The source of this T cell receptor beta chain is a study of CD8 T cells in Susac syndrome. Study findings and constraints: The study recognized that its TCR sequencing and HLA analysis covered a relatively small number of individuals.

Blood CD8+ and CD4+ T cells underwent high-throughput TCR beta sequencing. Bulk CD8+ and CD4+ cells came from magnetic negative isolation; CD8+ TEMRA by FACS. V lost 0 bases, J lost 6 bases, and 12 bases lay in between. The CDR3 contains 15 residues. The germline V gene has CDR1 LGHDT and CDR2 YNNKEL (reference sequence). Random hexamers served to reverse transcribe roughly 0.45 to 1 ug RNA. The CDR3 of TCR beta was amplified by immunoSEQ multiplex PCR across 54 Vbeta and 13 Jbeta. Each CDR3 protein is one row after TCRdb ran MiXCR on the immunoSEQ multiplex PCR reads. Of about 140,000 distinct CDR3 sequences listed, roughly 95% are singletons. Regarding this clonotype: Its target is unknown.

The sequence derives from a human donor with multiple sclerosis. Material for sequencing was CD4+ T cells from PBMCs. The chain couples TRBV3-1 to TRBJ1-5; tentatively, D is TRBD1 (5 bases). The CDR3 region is CASSQDWGRAQPQHF. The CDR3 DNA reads TGTGCCAGCAGCCAAGATTGGGGGAGGGCTCAGCCCCAGCATTTT. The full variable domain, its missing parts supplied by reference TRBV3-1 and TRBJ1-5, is DTAVSQTPKYLVTQMGNDKSIKCEQNLGHDTMYWYKQDSKKFLKIMFSYNNKELIINETVPNRFSPKSPDKAHLNLHINSLELGDSAVYFCASSQDWGRAQPQHFGDGTRLSIL.